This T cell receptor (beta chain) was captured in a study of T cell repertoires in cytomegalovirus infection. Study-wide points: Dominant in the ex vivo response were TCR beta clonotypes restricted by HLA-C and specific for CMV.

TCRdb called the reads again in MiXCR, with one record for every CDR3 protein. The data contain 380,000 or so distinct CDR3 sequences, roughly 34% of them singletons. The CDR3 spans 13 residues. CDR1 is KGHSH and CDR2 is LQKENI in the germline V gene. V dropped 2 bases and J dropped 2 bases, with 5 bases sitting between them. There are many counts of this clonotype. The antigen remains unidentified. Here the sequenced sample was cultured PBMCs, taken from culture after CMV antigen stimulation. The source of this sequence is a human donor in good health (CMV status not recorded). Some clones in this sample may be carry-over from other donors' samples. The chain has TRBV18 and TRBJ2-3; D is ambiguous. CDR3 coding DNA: TGTGCCAGCTCACCAGGTCTCACAGATACGCAGTATTTT. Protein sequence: CASSPGLTDTQYF.